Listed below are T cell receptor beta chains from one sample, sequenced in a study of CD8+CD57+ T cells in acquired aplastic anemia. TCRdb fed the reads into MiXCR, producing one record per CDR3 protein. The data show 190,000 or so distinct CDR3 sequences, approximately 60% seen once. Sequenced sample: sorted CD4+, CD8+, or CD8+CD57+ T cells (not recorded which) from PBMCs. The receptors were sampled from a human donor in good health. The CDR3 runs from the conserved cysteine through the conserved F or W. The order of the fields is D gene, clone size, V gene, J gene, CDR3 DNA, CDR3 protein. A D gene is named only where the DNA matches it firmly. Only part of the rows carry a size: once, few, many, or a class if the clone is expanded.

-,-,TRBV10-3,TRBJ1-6,TGTGCCATCAGTGATGTTTCCTATAATTCACCCCTCCACTTT,CAISDVSYNSPLHF
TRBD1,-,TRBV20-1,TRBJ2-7,TGCAGTGCCCCTGGGGGGGGGACAGGGTTGTACGAGCAGTACTTC,CSAPGGGTGLYEQYF
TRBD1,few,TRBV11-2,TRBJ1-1,TGTGCCATCAGTTACGACAGGGGCACTGAAGCTTTCTTT,CAISYDRGTEAFF
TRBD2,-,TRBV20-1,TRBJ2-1,TGCAGTGCAGGCAGCGGGAGTCTGAATTACAATGAGCAGTTCTTC,CSAGSGSLNYNEQFF
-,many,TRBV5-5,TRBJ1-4,TGTGCCAGCAGCTTGGTTGCGGTAACTAATGAAAAACTGTTTTTT,CASSLVAVTNEKLFF
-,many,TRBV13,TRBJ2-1,TGTGCCAGCAGCTTATTTATGGGCGGACTATCCTACAATGAGCAGTTCTTC,CASSLFMGGLSYNEQFF
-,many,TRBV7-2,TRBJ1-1,TGTGCCAGCAGCTTAGGGGGCACCACTGAAGCTTTCTTT,CASSLGGTTEAFF
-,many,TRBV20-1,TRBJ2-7,TGCAGTGCTAGAGGGGCCTCCTACGAGCAGTACTTC,CSARGASYEQYF
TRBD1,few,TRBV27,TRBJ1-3,TGTGCCAGCAGGACAGGGGATGGAAACACCATATATTTT,CASRTGDGNTIYF
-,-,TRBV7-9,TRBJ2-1,TGTGCCAGCAGCTCCACTTCTGAGCAGTTCTTC,CASSSTSEQFF
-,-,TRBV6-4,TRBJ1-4,TGTGCCAGCAGTGACTCCTCCAGCGGGGACGAGTATGAAAAACTGTTTTTT,CASSDSSSGDEYEKLFF
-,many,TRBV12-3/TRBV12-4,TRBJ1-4,TGTGCCAGCAGTTTTTCCCCGACCGAAAAACTGTTTTTT,CASSFSPTEKLFF
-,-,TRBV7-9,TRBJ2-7,TGTGCCAGCAGCTTATCCGGGACGCTCAGCTACGAGCAGTACTTC,CASSLSGTLSYEQYF
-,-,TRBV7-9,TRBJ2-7,TGTGCCAGCAGCTTCGGGGGCCAATACGAGCAGTACTTC,CASSFGGQYEQYF
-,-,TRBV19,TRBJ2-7,TGTGCCAGTAGCGTACAGACAGACTCCTACGAGCAGTACTTC,CASSVQTDSYEQYF
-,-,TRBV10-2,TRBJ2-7,TGCGCCAGCAGCTTGGCCCCGGCACCGACCTACGAGCAGTACTTC,CASSLAPAPTYEQYF
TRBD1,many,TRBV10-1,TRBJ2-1,TGCGCCAGCAGTGGGACAGGGAGCTACAATGAGCAGTTCTTC,CASSGTGSYNEQFF
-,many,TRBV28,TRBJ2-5,TGTGCCAGCACTTCTCCGGGGAACCAAGAGACCCAGTACTTC,CASTSPGNQETQYF
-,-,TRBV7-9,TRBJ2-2,TGTGCCAGCGCTGTTACCGGGGAGCTGTTTTTT,CASAVTGELFF
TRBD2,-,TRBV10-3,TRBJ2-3,TGTGCCATCAGTGAGTCGACTCTTACTAGCGGGACGATGGGTACGCAGTATTTT,CAISESTLTSGTMGTQYF
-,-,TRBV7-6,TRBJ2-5,TGTGCCAGCAGGGGGGGGGGCGTAATCCAAGAGACCCAGTACTTC,CASRGGGVIQETQYF
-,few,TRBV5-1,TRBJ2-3,TGCGCCAGCTTAGGGGGGCGGGCCAGCAGCACAGATACGCAGTATTTT,CASLGGRASSTDTQYF
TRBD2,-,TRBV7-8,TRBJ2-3,TGTGCCAGCAGCTTCGCTTTTCCGTTAGCGGGAGTGGATACGCAGTATTTT,CASSFAFPLAGVDTQYF
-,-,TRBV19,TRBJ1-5,TGTGCCAGTAGTATAGATTCTGGGGGAACAGGGTTTCAGCCCCAGCATTTT,CASSIDSGGTGFQPQHF
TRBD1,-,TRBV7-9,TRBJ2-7,TGTGCCAGCAGCCAAGAACTACAGGGGGCATACGAGCAGTACTTC,CASSQELQGAYEQYF
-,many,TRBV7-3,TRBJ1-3,TGTGCCAGCACCCCGGGGGTAGGGACTTACTCTGGAAACACCATATATTTT,CASTPGVGTYSGNTIYF
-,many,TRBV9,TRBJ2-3,TGTGCCAGCAGCCGATCTCAGGGGACAGATACGCAGTATTTT,CASSRSQGTDTQYF
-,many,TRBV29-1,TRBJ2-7,TGCAGCGTTGTGTTACCGGGCCCACTGGACGAGCAGTACTTC,CSVVLPGPLDEQYF
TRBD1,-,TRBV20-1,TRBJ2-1,TGCAGTGCTAGAGGGTGGAGGACAGGGGGCTATGAGCAGTTCTTC,CSARGWRTGGYEQFF
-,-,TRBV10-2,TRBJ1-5,TGCGCCAGCAGTGACGGGGCTCTTCAGCCCCAGCATTTT,CASSDGALQPQHF
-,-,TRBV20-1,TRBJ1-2,TGCAGTGTTATCTCCGCTAACTATGGCTACACCTTC,CSVISANYGYTF
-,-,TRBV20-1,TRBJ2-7,TGCAGTGCAATCGAGGGAGGACAGTCGGGCTACGAGCAGTACTTC,CSAIEGGQSGYEQYF
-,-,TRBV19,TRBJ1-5,TGTGCCACCACCCCCGGAGGGCGAAGCAATCAGCCCCAGCATTTT,CATTPGGRSNQPQHF
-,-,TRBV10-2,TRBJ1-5,TGCGCCAGCAGTGAGTCTATGCCCAATATCGGTCAGCCCCAGCATTTT,CASSESMPNIGQPQHF
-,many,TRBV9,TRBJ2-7,TGTGCCAGCAGCGGACAGCAAACCTACGAGCAGTACTTC,CASSGQQTYEQYF
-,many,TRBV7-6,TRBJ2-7,TGTGCCAGCAGCTTATCTAGGTCTAGCCCCGTGTCCTACGAGCAGTACTTC,CASSLSRSSPVSYEQYF
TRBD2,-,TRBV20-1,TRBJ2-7,TGCAGTGCTAATACCTTTCTAGCGGGGGATGCTTCCTACGAGCAGTACTTC,CSANTFLAGDASYEQYF
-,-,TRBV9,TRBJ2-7,TGTGCCAGCAGCGTAGCACTAGTTTCCTACGAGCAGTACTTT,CASSVALVSYEQYF
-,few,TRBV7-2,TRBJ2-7,TGTGCCAGCAGCTTGCCGTATCTGAACGAGCAGTACTTC,CASSLPYLNEQYF
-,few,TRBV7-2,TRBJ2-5,TGTGCCAGCAGCGCAACAGGTTCAGAGACCCAGTACTTC,CASSATGSETQYF
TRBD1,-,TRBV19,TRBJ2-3,TGTGCCAGTACCCGGGACAGGGACACAGATACGCAGTATTTT,CASTRDRDTDTQYF
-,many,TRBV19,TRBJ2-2,TGTGCCAGTAGTATTTGGATCGGGTCGGACGCGAACACCGGGGAGCTGTTTTTT,CASSIWIGSDANTGELFF
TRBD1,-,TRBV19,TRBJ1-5,TGTGCCAGTAGCCTGACAGGGAATGGCAATCAGCCCCAGCATTTT,CASSLTGNGNQPQHF
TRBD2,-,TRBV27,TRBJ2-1,TGTGCCAGCAGTTCACTTAAACTAGCGGGAGCCTACAATGAGCAGTTCTTC,CASSSLKLAGAYNEQFF
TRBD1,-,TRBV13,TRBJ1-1,TGTGCCAGCAGCCTCGACACCGGGGACAGGTCCCCTGAAGCTTTCTTT,CASSLDTGDRSPEAFF
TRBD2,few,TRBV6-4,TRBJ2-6,TGTGCCAGCAGTGAGGGGACTAGCGGGGGGGCCAACGTCCTGACTTTC,CASSEGTSGGANVLTF
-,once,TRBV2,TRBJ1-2,TGTGCCAGCAGTGAAAGGCTGAACTCTGGCTACACCTTC,CASSERLNSGYTF
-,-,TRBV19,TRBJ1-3,TGTGCCAGTAGCCGGGACATGGGAAACACCATATATTTT,CASSRDMGNTIYF